The rows below give T cell receptor beta chains drawn from one sample of a study of identical twins. One entry per CDR3 protein, called by TCRdb with MiXCR from the 5' RACE reads. Of about 480,000 distinct CDR3 sequences listed, 14% are singletons. Separately, the same data were catalogued under a study of yellow fever vaccine responses in identical twins.

Sequencing input: CD4+ T cells sorted from blood. These TCRs come from a woman aged 18-29 years in good health. Each CDR3 is given with its conserved first and last residue. D genes are given only for firm matches. Only some rows state a clone size, as once, few, many or a class for expanded clones.

j_call d_call clone_size v_call cdr3_nt cdr3_aa
TRBJ2-5 TRBD2 . TRBV15 TGTGCCACCAGCAGACTGGGGGCTCGCGGGAGGGTAACAGAGACCCAGTACTTC CATSRLGARGRVTETQYF
TRBJ1-1 . few TRBV2 TGTGCCAGCAGTGCTAGCCCTGAAGCTTTCTTT CASSASPEAFF
TRBJ1-1 . few TRBV30 TGTGCCTGGACACCCAAGGGTACTGAAGCTTTCTTT CAWTPKGTEAFF
TRBJ1-2 . few TRBV20-1 TGCAGTGCTCCGCCTAAATCCTGGAACTATGGCTACACCTTC CSAPPKSWNYGYTF
TRBJ2-3 . . TRBV10-3 TGTGCCATCAGTGAGAAAGGGACACCGCAGTATTTT CAISEKGTPQYF
TRBJ2-7 . . TRBV5-1 TGCGCCAGCAGCCCATTGAGGTGTGGATACGAGCAGTACTTC CASSPLRCGYEQYF
TRBJ2-7 TRBD1 . TRBV5-5 TGTGCCAGCAGCACCCTACCGGGACAGGGGGCGAACGAGCAGTACTTC CASSTLPGQGANEQYF
TRBJ2-7 TRBD1 . TRBV6-2/TRBV6-3 TGTGCCAGCAGTTACAATTGGGGTTGGGACAGGACCTACGAGCAGTACTTC CASSYNWGWDRTYEQYF
TRBJ1-2 . . TRBV25-1 TGTGCCAGCAGTGAGATTGACAGGCAATATGGCTACACCTTC CASSEIDRQYGYTF
TRBJ1-1 . many TRBV10-3 TGTGCCACCATACCCGGGAACAGACTGAACACTGAAGCTTTCTTT CATIPGNRLNTEAFF
TRBJ2-7 TRBD1 few TRBV20-1 TGCAGTGCTCCTTGGACAGGCTACGAGCAGTACTTC CSAPWTGYEQYF
TRBJ2-7 . few TRBV4-3 TGCGCCAGCAGCCAATTTACCTCCGGGACGAGGGCCGTGCAGTACTTC CASSQFTSGTRAVQYF
TRBJ2-7 TRBD1 few TRBV30 TGTGCCTGGAGCGCACAGGGGGCGTCCGAGCAGTACTTC CAWSAQGASEQYF
TRBJ2-2 . few TRBV3-1 TGTGCCAGCAGCCAAGATACGAACACCGGGGAGCTGTTTTTT CASSQDTNTGELFF
TRBJ1-1 . . TRBV29-1 TGCAGCGTTGTTCAGGGGTCGTTCACTGAAGCTTTCTTT CSVVQGSFTEAFF
TRBJ2-7 TRBD2 . TRBV5-4 TGTGCCAGCAGCCTCCAAGCGGCTAGCGGGGGGGCCGGGTCCTACGAGCAGTACTTC CASSLQAASGGAGSYEQYF
TRBJ2-7 TRBD2 . TRBV7-2 TGTGCCAGCAGCTTAATGGCTAGCGGAGGGAGCTCCTACGAGCAGTACTTC CASSLMASGGSSYEQYF
TRBJ2-4 . few TRBV20-1 TGCAGTGCTAGAGGAGGTAGTTTGGACAAAAACATTCAGTACTTC CSARGGSLDKNIQYF
TRBJ2-7 . few TRBV3-1 TGTGCCAGCAGCCAGCCGGGACCGCCAGGGGAGCAGTACTTC CASSQPGPPGEQYF
TRBJ2-7 . . TRBV19 TGTGCCAGTGGTACCTCCTACGAGCAGTACTTC CASGTSYEQYF
TRBJ2-7 TRBD1 . TRBV11-2 TGTGCCAGCATAAAACTTATGGGACAGGGGGCGTCCGAGCAGTACTTC CASIKLMGQGASEQYF
TRBJ2-7 . . TRBV9 TGTGCCAGCAGCCCTGGATCAGGGAACTACGAGCAGTACTTC CASSPGSGNYEQYF
TRBJ2-1 TRBD2 . TRBV14 TGTGCCAGCAGCCCCAAGTCGACTAGCGGGAGGGCATCTTACAATGAGCAGTTCTTC CASSPKSTSGRASYNEQFF
TRBJ2-5 . few TRBV4-3 TGCGCCAGCAGCCAAGGACTTAAGCAAGAGACCCAGTACTTC CASSQGLKQETQYF
TRBJ2-1 . . TRBV20-1 TGCAGTGCCACCCTTCAGAATGAGCAGTTCTTC CSATLQNEQFF
TRBJ2-4 . few TRBV12-3/TRBV12-4 TGTGCCAGCAGTTTAGACGGGGTTTTGGGGGACATTCAGTACTTC CASSLDGVLGDIQYF
TRBJ2-7 . . TRBV28 TGTGCCAGCAGTTTGGGGACGGAGCAACTCTACGAGCAGTACTTC CASSLGTEQLYEQYF
TRBJ1-6 . . TRBV14 TGTGCCAGCAGCCAAGAGGTTTTGGGGAATTCACCCCTCCACTTT CASSQEVLGNSPLHF
TRBJ2-7 . few TRBV6-5 TGTGCCAGCAGTTACCCAGGGGTGGGAAAGTACGAGCAGTACTTC CASSYPGVGKYEQYF
TRBJ2-3 . few TRBV4-1 TGCGCCAGCAGCCAAGAGCGACGGAACACAGATACGCAGTATTTT CASSQERRNTDTQYF
TRBJ1-1 . . TRBV28 TGTGCCAGCAGTTCCTTTAGATTTGAAGCTTTCTTT CASSSFRFEAFF
TRBJ2-2 . many TRBV12-3/TRBV12-4 TGTGCCAGCACCCAATCGGCCGGGGAGCTGTTTTTT CASTQSAGELFF
TRBJ2-1 TRBD2 few TRBV20-1 TGCAGTGTTTCGGGACTAGCGGGAGTTGTTAATGAGCAGTTCTTC CSVSGLAGVVNEQFF
TRBJ2-7 TRBD1 . TRBV2 TGTGCCAGCAGTTCCCGGACAGGGTCGTCCTACGAGCAGTACTTC CASSSRTGSSYEQYF
TRBJ2-1 TRBD1 few TRBV27 TGTGCCAGCAGTTCCGACAGGGTTGGGTATTACAATGAGCAGTTCTTC CASSSDRVGYYNEQFF
TRBJ2-1 TRBD2 few TRBV7-9 TGTGCCAGCAGCTTAATAGGACTAGCGGGAAATGAGCAGTTCTTC CASSLIGLAGNEQFF
TRBJ2-1 TRBD2 . TRBV6-2/TRBV6-3 TGTGCCACCTCGCCAGGGACTAGCGGGAGGGCGAGGAATGAGCAGTTCTTC CATSPGTSGRARNEQFF
TRBJ2-7 TRBD1 few TRBV5-1 TGCGCCAGCAGCTACCGGGACAGGGTCCACGAGCAGTACTTC CASSYRDRVHEQYF
TRBJ2-4 . few TRBV3-1 TGTGCCAGCAGCCAAGATCTGGGAGTGGCCAAAAACATTCAGTACTTC CASSQDLGVAKNIQYF
TRBJ2-2 . few TRBV6-2/TRBV6-3 TGTGCCAGCAGCCTACATAACAAAGTCGGAGCCACCGGGGAGCTGTTTTTT CASSLHNKVGATGELFF
TRBJ2-7 . few TRBV4-1 TGCGCCAGCAGCCAGATGGCGGAGTATCGGGGGAGCTACGAGCAGTACTTC CASSQMAEYRGSYEQYF
TRBJ2-6 . . TRBV6-5 TGTGCCAGCAGTTACGCGGCCTCTGGGGCCAACGTCCTGACTTTC CASSYAASGANVLTF
TRBJ2-1 TRBD2 . TRBV7-9 TGTGCCAGCAGCTTAGCGGGACTAGCGGGAGTTAAGCAGTTCTTC CASSLAGLAGVKQFF
TRBJ2-1 TRBD1 . TRBV18 TGTGCCAGCTCACCGCTTGACAGGGGAGGTGAGCAGTTCTTC CASSPLDRGGEQFF
TRBJ2-7 . many TRBV4-2 TGTGCCAGCTCCGAGGGGCCCGAGCAGTACTTC CASSEGPEQYF
TRBJ2-1 TRBD2 once TRBV6-1 TGTGCCAGCAGTCATTCTTCCGGGACTAGCGGCTACAATGAGCAGTTCTTC CASSHSSGTSGYNEQFF
TRBJ2-7 TRBD1 . TRBV29-1 TGCAGCGCCGGACAGGTGCCCTACGAGCAGTACTTC CSAGQVPYEQYF
TRBJ2-5 TRBD2 . TRBV10-3 TGTGCCACCCAGGCCTACAAGATTCTTAGCGGGAACCAAGAGACCCAGTACTTC CATQAYKILSGNQETQYF
TRBJ2-5 . few TRBV6-5 TGTGCCAGCAGTTACTCGCGGAGGGAAGAGACCCAGTACTTC CASSYSRREETQYF
TRBJ2-5 . few TRBV20-1 TGCAGTGTTGGGCCCCAAGGGGGGGGACACTTC CSVGPQGGGHF
TRBJ2-7 . . TRBV10-2 TGCGCCAGCAGTGAGTCGAGGACTGCTCACTACGAGCAGTACTTC CASSESRTAHYEQYF
TRBJ2-5 . . TRBV7-7 TGTGCTATTTGGACAGACTTCCAAGAGACCCAGTACTTC CAIWTDFQETQYF
TRBJ2-1 TRBD2 . TRBV24-1 TGTGCCACCAGTGACCAGCAGGGCGGGGGGCAACGAGTTGAGCAGTTCTTC CATSDQQGGGQRVEQFF
TRBJ2-3 . few TRBV5-1 TGCGCCAGCAGCACGGGGGGCACAGATACGCAGTATTTT CASSTGGTDTQYF
TRBJ1-2 TRBD1 . TRBV5-1 TGCGTCAGCAGCAGAGGACAGGGCTCTGGCTACACCTTC CVSSRGQGSGYTF
TRBJ2-3 TRBD1 few TRBV5-1 TGCGCCAGCAGCTTGGGAATCGGGGGGACAGGGGACACAGATACGCAGTATTTT CASSLGIGGTGDTDTQYF
TRBJ2-3 . few TRBV20-1 TGCAGTGCTAGAGATCCGGGGGCGATAACCACAGATACGCAGTATTTT CSARDPGAITTDTQYF
TRBJ1-2 . . TRBV29-1 TGCAGCGTTGATCAGGGAGCTCGTTATGGCTACACCTTC CSVDQGARYGYTF
TRBJ2-3 . . TRBV5-1 TGCGCCAGCAGCTTGGATGGCAGGAGGGGTACAGATACGCAGTATTTT CASSLDGRRGTDTQYF